This entry lists 25 T cell receptor beta chains sequenced from one sample in a study of early T cells in non-severe SARS-CoV-2 infection. Using its own MiXCR run on the 5' RACE reads, TCRdb lists one record per CDR3 protein. The table has about 64,000 distinct CDR3 sequences, roughly 13% seen once. The specimen was whole blood. These receptors came from an adult who was a healthcare worker with PCR-confirmed SARS-CoV-2 infection or an uninfected control (not recorded which).

This clonotype was observed many times. The DNA for the CDR3 is TGCAGTTCCTCCCCCAGCAATCAGCCCCAGCATTTT. It yields the protein CSSSPSNQPQHF. The rearrangement joins TRBV20-1 to TRBJ1-5, with D unresolved. The CDR3 spans 12 residues. V dropped 8 bases and J dropped 1 base, with 9 bases sitting between them. Germline V CDR1 and CDR2: DFQATT, SNEGSKA (reference sequence).

As concerns this clonotype: Its ends do not fully match the called genes, so a read error is possible. The CDR3 bases are TGTGCCAACAGCTTAGGCCTCCGGCTGAACACTGAAGCTTTCTTT. This gives the protein CANSLGLRLNTEAFF. This sequence joins TRBV13 and TRBJ1-1; the D is unclear. This CDR3 spans 15 amino acids. Germline V gene data show CDR1 as PRHDT and CDR2 as FYEKMQ (reference sequence).

This chain links TRBV29-1 with TRBJ2-7; D possibly corresponds to TRBD2 (5 bases). The CDR3 totals 13 residues. Germline-derived CDR1 and CDR2 are SQVTM and ANQGSEA. Trimming cost V 6 bases and J 0 bases, with 12 bases left between them. The chain's CDR3 is CSVPGENSYEQYF. The CDR3, as DNA: TGCAGCGTCCCCGGGGAAAACTCCTACGAGCAGTACTTC.

The V and J genes are TRBV6-5 and TRBJ1-1; D call uncertain. This CDR3 has 13 amino acids. V dropped 4 bases and J dropped 5 bases, with 11 bases sitting between them. Germline loops: CDR1 MNHEY, CDR2 SVGAGI. The CDR3 DNA follows: TGTGCCAGCAGTTCATTTAAGGAAACTGAAGCTTTCTTT. Translating gives CASSSFKETEAFF.

This clonotype was observed at least ten times. The chain links TRBV19 to TRBJ2-3; TRBD1 or TRBD2 may be the D gene (5 bases each). Germline lookup yields CDR1 LNHDA and CDR2 SQIVND (reference sequence). The CDR3 runs 14 residues. Trimming took off 6 bases at V and 1 base at J, with 11 bases between the two ends. DNA of the CDR3: TGTGCCAGTAGGACGGGGACGGGCACAGATACGCAGTATTTT. It codes for CASRTGTGTDTQYF.

This clonotype was recorded a few times. CDR3 sequence reads: CASSPGPWNTGELFF. DNA for the CDR3: TGTGCCAGCAGCCCGGGGCCGTGGAACACCGGGGAGCTGTTTTTT. The genes are TRBV7-2 and TRBJ2-2, with D perhaps being TRBD1 or TRBD2 (5 bases each). Trimming took off 5 bases at V and 1 base at J, with 11 bases between the two ends. Germline-derived CDR1 and CDR2 are SGHTA and FQGNSA. This CDR3 is built from 15 residues.

This sequence joins TRBV6-2 or TRBV6-3 and TRBJ2-7; the match to TRBD2 covers 8 bases. The germline V gene encodes CDR1 MNHEY and CDR2 SVGEGT. Losses at the gene ends were 6 bases for V and 5 bases for J; bases not matched to a gene: 12. The CDR3 is 15 amino acids. CDR3 DNA sequence: TGTGCCAGCAGGCCAGCGGGGGCCTCTATCAACGAGCAGTACTTC. Its translation is CASRPAGASINEQYF.

This clonotype was picked up many times. This sequence joins TRBV20-1 and TRBJ2-3; tentative D call: TRBD2 (5 bases). CDR1 and CDR2 from the germline V gene are DFQATT and SNEGSKA (reference sequence). The CDR3 is 13 amino acids. V was clipped by 5 bases and J by 0 bases, with 9 bases between them. CDR3 amino acids: CSACPGSTDTQYF. Here the CDR3 DNA reads TGCAGTGCTTGCCCGGGAAGCACAGATACGCAGTATTTT.

The CDR3 is CSVEKVMNTEAFF. CDR3 coding DNA: TGCAGCGTTGAGAAGGTTATGAACACTGAAGCTTTCTTT. The V and J genes are TRBV29-1 and TRBJ1-1; D uncertain. The CDR3 has 13 residues. The V and J ends lost 3 bases and 0 bases respectively, with 8 bases between them. Per germline, CDR1 SQVTM and CDR2 ANQGSEA.

V usage is TRBV21-1 and J usage is TRBJ1-4; the listed D gene, TRBD1, was not tested against the DNA. TRBV21-1 is listed as a pseudogene. The CDR3 covers 14 residues. The chain's CDR3 is CASSTTGGNEKLFF. The CDR3 nucleotides are TGTGCCAGCAGCACGACAGGGGGGAATGAAAAACTGTTTTTT.

This clonotype was counted many times. The chain joins TRBV20-1 to TRBJ2-3, with TRBD2 identical over 9 bases. Germline CDR1 reads DFQATT; CDR2 reads SNEGSKA (reference sequence). This CDR3 region has 14 residues. Trimming at V came to 6 bases and at J to 7 bases, leaving 11 bases not matched to a gene. The CDR3: CSAPESGGLYTQYF. The CDR3 nucleotides are TGCAGTGCCCCGGAGAGCGGGGGGCTTTATACGCAGTATTTT.

The chain links TRBV28 to TRBJ2-1; TRBD2 matches 7 bases. This CDR3 is 16 amino acids long. CDR1 is MDHEN and CDR2 is SYDVKM in the germline V gene. V gave up 5 bases and J gave up 2 bases; unmatched junction bases: 9. CDR3 nucleotide sequence: TGTGCCAGCAGTGAAGGACGGCGGGGGACCTACAATGAGCAGTTCTTC. Encoded protein: CASSEGRRGTYNEQFF. The variable domain in full, with the rest retrieved from reference TRBV28 and TRBJ2-1, is DVKVTQSSRYLVKRTGEKVFLECVQDMDHENMFWYRQDPGLGLRLIYFSYDVKMKEKGDIPEGYSVSREKKERFSLILESASTNQTSMYLCASSEGRRGTYNEQFFGPGTRLTVL.

This clonotype was found many times. The V gene is TRBV19, the J gene TRBJ2-1; 8 nucleotides agree with TRBD1. Per the germline V gene, CDR1 is LNHDA and CDR2 is SQIVND (reference sequence). The CDR3 runs 17 residues. Trimming at V came to 6 bases and at J to 10 bases, leaving 20 bases not matched to a gene. CDR3 sequence (DNA): TGTGCCAGTAGCAAAAACCCGGGACAGGACTTGAGGGGGGAGCAGTTCTTC. This gives the protein CASSKNPGQDLRGEQFF.

The chain has TRBV27 and TRBJ2-1, with unresolved D. This CDR3 is 13 amino acids long. Germline assignment: CDR1 MNHEY and CDR2 SMNVEV (reference sequence). V was cut by 4 bases and J by 9 bases, with 13 bases left in between. The CDR3, as DNA: TGTGCCAGCAGTTCCCTCTCAGGAGTTGAGCAGTTCTTC. The encoded protein is CASSSLSGVEQFF.

In the case of this clonotype: A much more abundant neighbour one base away suggests this may be a read error. The chain has TRBV7-2 and TRBJ1-5, with a tentative D call TRBD1 (5 bases). Germline V gene data show CDR1 as SGHTA and CDR2 as FQGNSA. This CDR3 comprises 14 residues. The chain's CDR3 is CASSFMTVDQPRHF. Here the CDR3 DNA reads TGTGCCAGCAGCTTTATGACAGTGGATCAGCCCCGGCATTTT. Full variable domain (remainder filled in from reference TRBV7-2 and TRBJ1-5): GAGVSQSPSNKVTEKGKDVELRCDPISGHTALYWYRQSLGQGLEFLIYFQGNSAPDKSGLPSDRFSAERTGGSVSTLTIQRTQQEDSAVYLCASSFMTVDQPRHFGDGTRLSIL.

The V call is TRBV10-1, the J call TRBJ2-3; tentative D call: TRBD2 (6 bases). Trimming stripped 8 bases from V and 7 bases from J, with 13 bases between. Germline V CDR1 and CDR2: WNHNN, SYGVQD (reference sequence). The CDR3 runs to 12 residues. CDR3 sequence reads: CASSSGTYTQYF. The CDR3, as DNA: TGCGCCAGCTCCTCCGGGACTTATACGCAGTATTTT.

This clonotype was counted ten times or more. CDR3 sequence (DNA): TGTGCCAGCAGCGTACTTCGGGACACACCTAACTATGGCTACACCTTC. Translating gives CASSVLRDTPNYGYTF. V is TRBV9 and J is TRBJ1-2; tentatively, D is TRBD1 (6 bases). V was cut by 1 base and J by 0 bases, with 13 bases left in between. This CDR3 has 16 residues. CDR1 is SGDLS, CDR2 YYNGEE, per germline. Variable domain in full (rest from reference TRBV9 and TRBJ1-2): DSGVTQTPKHLITATGQRVTLRCSPRSGDLSVYWYQQSLDQGLQFLIQYYNGEERAKGNILERFSAQQFPDLHSELNLSSLELGDSALYFCASSVLRDTPNYGYTFGSGTRLTVV.

This clonotype occurred a few times. V is TRBV5-1 and J is TRBJ1-1, with D uncertain. CDR1 is SGHRS, CDR2 YFSETQ, per germline. The CDR3 contains 13 residues. V lost 1 base and J lost 1, with 5 bases in between. CDR3 DNA sequence: TGCGCCAGCAGCTTGAAGGGGAACACTGAAGCTTTCTTT. The encoded protein is CASSLKGNTEAFF.

A few counts support this clonotype. The chain joins TRBV7-9 to TRBJ1-1; 7 bases fit TRBD1. The CDR3 has 14 amino acids. V trimming: 5 bases; J trimming: 1 base; junction bases outside the gene matches: 4. Per germline, CDR1 SEHNR and CDR2 FQNEAQ (reference sequence). The CDR3 sequence: CASSGGQENTEAFF. CDR3 in DNA: TGTGCCAGCAGCGGAGGACAGGAGAACACTGAAGCTTTCTTT.

This clonotype was seen repeatedly, ten times or more. V and J are TRBV12-3 or TRBV12-4 and TRBJ1-3, with 7 nucleotides matching TRBD1. The CDR3 consists of 15 residues. V lost 1 base to trimming and J lost 4 bases; unmatched junction nucleotides: 4. The chain's CDR3 is CASSLEGAEGNTIYF. The CDR3 DNA reads as TGTGCCAGCAGTTTAGAGGGGGCGGAAGGAAACACCATATATTTT.

In its sample, this clonotype was seen many times. CDR3 bases: TGTGCCAGCAGCTGGGACAGCTACTCCTCTGGAAACACCATATATTTT. Residues: CASSWDSYSSGNTIYF. The rearrangement links TRBV11-2 to TRBJ1-3, with 7 bases aligning to TRBD1. Germline V gene sequence: CDR1 SGHAT, CDR2 FQNNGV. The length of the CDR3 is 16 residues. After removal of 4 bases from V and 0 bases from J, the junction contained 6 bases not matched to a gene.

The rearrangement links TRBV4-3 to TRBJ2-2, with D unclear. CDR1 and CDR2 (germline): LGHNA, YSLEER. The CDR3 loop spans 16 amino acids. Trimming shortened V by 2 bases and J by 0 bases, and 10 bases separated the two germline ends. This CDR3 is CASSQSSGANTGELFF. The CDR3 DNA reads as TGCGCCAGCAGCCAAAGCTCGGGTGCGAACACCGGGGAGCTGTTTTTT.

This clonotype was observed at least ten times. V usage is TRBV7-2 and J usage is TRBJ2-7, with D possibly called TRBD1 or TRBD2 (6 bases each). From germline, CDR1 is SGHTA and CDR2 FQGNSA. The V and J ends lost 3 bases and 2 bases respectively, with 14 bases between them. The CDR3 has 15 residues. CDR3 amino acids: CASSLDSGLPYEQYF. The CDR3 region has the DNA TGTGCCAGCAGCTTGGACAGCGGACTACCCTACGAGCAGTACTTC.

The chain uses TRBV7-9 and TRBJ2-6; 7 bases fit TRBD1. Germline CDR1 SEHNR, CDR2 FQNEAQ (reference sequence). The CDR3 is 15 amino acids. Unmatched junction bases numbered 3, after V lost 5 bases and J lost 2 bases. Written as DNA, the CDR3 is TGTGCCAGCAGCGAGGGACAGCCTGGGGCCAACGTCCTGACTTTC. Translated: CASSEGQPGANVLTF.

On this clonotype: With a much larger clone just one base away, this may be a read error. V usage is TRBV5-1 and J usage is TRBJ1-3, with TRBD1 as a possible D gene (6 bases). The CDR3 is 14 residues long. CDR1 SGHRS and CDR2 YFSETQ come from the germline V gene. This chain's CDR3 is CVSSLDRSGNTIYF. As DNA, the CDR3 is TGCGTCAGCAGCTTGGACAGATCTGGAAACACCATATATTTT.